These 17 T cell receptor beta chains originate from one sample sequenced in a study of blood T cell repertoires in COVID-19. The assay was immunoSEQ multiplex PCR, and TCRdb's table has in-frame clones only and misses some. The data hold about 74,000 clones, with 85% to 90% observed a single time. Material: peripheral blood. The receptors were sampled from a woman of 80 years or more with active or convalescent COVID-19.

In nucleotides, the CDR3 is TGTGCCAGCCGACAGGCTAAGGGAGCTGGAAACACCATATATTTT. It yields the protein CASRQAKGAGNTIYF. The chain carries TRBV19 and TRBJ1-3; TRBD1 might be the D (6 bases). Germline V gene sequence: CDR1 LNHDA, CDR2 SQIVND (reference sequence). The V and J ends lost 9 bases and 2 bases respectively, with 17 bases between them. The CDR3 is 15 amino acids.

The chain recombines TRBV2 with TRBJ2-2; a possible D gene is TRBD1 (6 bases). The CDR3 runs 14 residues. Germline V gene sequence: CDR1 SNHLY, CDR2 FYNNEI. V dropped 2 bases and J dropped 7 bases, with 11 bases sitting between them. In DNA form, the CDR3 reads TGTGCCAGCAGTGAACAGGGGATGGTCGGGGAGCTGTTTTTT. Amino acid sequence: CASSEQGMVGELFF.

The chain links TRBV27 to TRBJ2-5; 12 bases fit TRBD1. From germline, CDR1 is MNHEY and CDR2 SMNVEV (reference sequence). This CDR3 contains 16 residues. The V gene end was trimmed by 2 bases and the J gene end by 6 bases; junction bases not matched to a gene: 7. The CDR3 is CASSLSPGQGAKTQYF. CDR3 coding DNA: TGTGCCAGCAGTTTAAGTCCGGGACAGGGGGCAAAGACCCAGTACTTC.

The J gene is TRBJ2-7, the V gene TRBV23-1; D not certain. TRBV23-1 is reported as an ORF; its role is uncertain. This CDR3 has 14 residues. With 2 bases removed from V and 0 bases from J, the gap between germline ends came to 8 bases. CDR3 protein: CASSQQQTSYEQYF. For the CDR3, the DNA is TGCGCCAGCAGTCAACAACAGACCTCCTACGAGCAGTACTTC.

On this clone: The junction shows a germline mismatch at one end, possibly a read error. J is TRBJ1-1 and V is TRBV2; D remains unclear. The CDR3 extends over 14 amino acids. Germline lookup yields CDR1 SNHLY and CDR2 FYNNEI. CDR3: CASIERHVNTEAFF. In nucleotides, the CDR3 is TGTGCCAGCATTGAAAGACACGTCAACACTGAAGCTTTCTTT.

The rearrangement joins TRBV6-2 or TRBV6-3 to TRBJ2-4, with 10 bases identical to TRBD2. Germline V gene sequence: CDR1 MNHEY, CDR2 SVGEGT. After removal of 6 bases from V and 4 bases from J, the junction contained 12 bases not matched to a gene. The CDR3 spans 17 residues. The CDR3 nucleotides are TGTGCCAGCAGCCCGCGTCCGGGACTAGCGTCAAAAAACATTCAGTACTTC. This codes for CASSPRPGLASKNIQYF.

This clone was detected a few times. The gene calls are TRBV24-1 and TRBJ2-1; the D gene is possibly TRBD1 (5 bases). CDR3 length: 13 residues. Germline V lookup: CDR1 KGHDR, CDR2 SFDVKD. The V gene lost 4 bases and the J gene lost 9 bases, with 12 bases spanning the gap. CDR3 in amino acids: CATSDRTWGEQFF. The CDR3 DNA sequence: TGTGCCACCAGTGACAGGACATGGGGTGAGCAGTTCTTC.

The V call is TRBV5-6, the J call TRBJ2-7; D not certain. The CDR3 runs to 14 residues. Trimming pared 4 bases from V and 2 bases from J, leaving 13 bases between. Germline V gene data show CDR1 as SGHDT and CDR2 as YYEEEE. The CDR3 here is CASSPLQLPYEQYF. The CDR3 DNA reads as TGTGCCAGCAGCCCTCTACAGCTCCCCTACGAGCAGTACTTC.

The chain joins TRBV7-2 to TRBJ2-5, with 9 nucleotides matching TRBD1. V shed 5 bases and J 2 bases; nucleotides not matched to a gene: 6. Looked up from germline, CDR1 is SGHTA and CDR2 is FQGNSA. The length of the CDR3 is 15 residues. The DNA of the CDR3 is TGTGCCAGCAGCCCGGGACAGGGCTATCAAGAGACCCAGTACTTC. It specifies CASSPGQGYQETQYF.

J is TRBJ2-3 and V is TRBV5-1; 7 bases agree with TRBD1. The ends lost 0 bases at V and 3 bases at J; junction bases unmatched: 7. The CDR3 has 16 amino acids. Germline V CDR1 and CDR2: SGHRS, YFSETQ. The DNA for the CDR3 is TGCGCCAGCAGCTTGGTTGCTACCAGGGGGACAGATACGCAGTATTTT. Its protein is CASSLVATRGTDTQYF. Based on the CDR3 plus reference TRBV5-1 and TRBJ2-3, the full variable domain is KAGVTQTPRYLIKTRGQQVTLSCSPISGHRSVSWYQQTPGQGLQFLFEYFSETQRNKGNFPGRFSGRQFSNSRSEMNVSTLELGDSALYLCASSLVATRGTDTQYFGPGTRLTVL.

The chain is built from TRBV24-1 and TRBJ2-3, with D maybe TRBD1 (6 bases). Trimming pared 3 bases from V and 1 base from J, leaving 7 bases between. CDR1 and CDR2 from the germline V gene are KGHDR and SFDVKD. The CDR3 is 14 amino acids. CDR3 bases: TGTGCCACCAGTGATCACAGGGGCACAGATACGCAGTATTTT. As protein: CATSDHRGTDTQYF.

V and J are TRBV7-2 and TRBJ1-2, with 9 nucleotides matching TRBD1. The V gene end was trimmed by 1 base and the J gene end by 8 bases; junction bases not matched to a gene: 8. Germline V gene data show CDR1 as SGHTA and CDR2 as FQGNSA. The CDR3 sequence is 15 residues long. This chain's CDR3 is CASSLDRTGAGGYTF. CDR3 bases: TGTGCCAGCAGCTTAGACAGGACAGGGGCCGGGGGCTACACCTTC.

The chain carries TRBV9 and TRBJ1-3; 9 positions agree with TRBD1. CDR3 length equals 15 residues. In germline, CDR1 is SGDLS, CDR2 YYNGEE. V shed 5 bases and J 4 bases; nucleotides not matched to a gene: 7. The DNA of the CDR3 is TGTGCCAGCAGTCCCGGGACAGGGTCCGGAAACACCATATATTTT. It codes for CASSPGTGSGNTIYF.

This chain joins TRBV4-3 and TRBJ1-2, with 10 bases fitting TRBD1. CDR3 length: 16 residues. The germline CDR1 and CDR2 sequences are LGHNA and YSLEER. V shed 1 base, J shed 3 bases, and the junction held 5 bases outside the gene matches. The CDR3 is CASSQVSGTGDYGYTF. The CDR3 coding sequence is TGCGCCAGCAGCCAAGTATCCGGGACAGGGGACTATGGCTACACCTTC.

This clone was found once. The genes are TRBV7-2 and TRBJ1-3, with D possibly being TRBD1 (5 bases). The CDR3 totals 15 residues. V was clipped by 5 bases and J by 0 bases, with 11 bases between them. Per the germline V gene, CDR1 is SGHTA and CDR2 is FQGNSA. The CDR3 is CASSRRAISGNTIYF. CDR3 DNA sequence: TGTGCCAGCAGCCGCAGGGCAATCTCTGGAAACACCATATATTTT.

V is TRBV9 and J is TRBJ1-2, with D tentatively TRBD1 (5 bases). The CDR3 runs to 14 residues. V lost 4 bases and J 4 bases, leaving 14 bases between the germline ends. Germline assignment: CDR1 SGDLS and CDR2 YYNGEE. The CDR3: CASSTEAGGYGYTF. The CDR3 coding sequence is TGTGCCAGCAGCACCGAGGCCGGGGGCTATGGCTACACCTTC.

The V and J genes are TRBV28 and TRBJ1-5, with no clear D. Germline loops: CDR1 MDHEN, CDR2 SYDVKM. Trimming removed 8 bases from V and 2 bases from J, with 16 bases in between. The CDR3 contains 15 residues. CDR3 coding DNA: TGTGCCAGCTCTGTCGGGCGGAGGGGCAATCAGCCCCAGCATTTT. Its translation is CASSVGRRGNQPQHF.